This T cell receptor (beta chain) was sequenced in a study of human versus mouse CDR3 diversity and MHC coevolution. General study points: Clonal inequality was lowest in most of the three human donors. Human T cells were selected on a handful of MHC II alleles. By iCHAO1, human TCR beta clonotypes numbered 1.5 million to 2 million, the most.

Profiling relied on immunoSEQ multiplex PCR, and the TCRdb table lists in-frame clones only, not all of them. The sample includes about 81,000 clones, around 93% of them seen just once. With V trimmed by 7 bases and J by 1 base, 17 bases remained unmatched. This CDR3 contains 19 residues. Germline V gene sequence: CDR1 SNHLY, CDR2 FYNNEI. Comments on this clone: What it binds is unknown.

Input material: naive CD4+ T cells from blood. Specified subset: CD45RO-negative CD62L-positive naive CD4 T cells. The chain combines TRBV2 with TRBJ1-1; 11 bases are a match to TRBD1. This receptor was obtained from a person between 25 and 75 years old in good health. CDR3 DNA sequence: TGTGCCAGCAATCTTGAATTCGGACAGGGGGCCGGAGAGAACACTGAAGCTTTCTTT. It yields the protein CASNLEFGQGAGENTEAFF.